Each of the 30 T cell receptor beta chains below was sequenced from the same sample in a study of blood T cells in healthy people across ages. Then a second PCR, running roughly 6 to 12 cycles, was carried out with a sample-barcoded 5' primer and a J-beta primer mix. MiXCR was run by TCRdb on the 5' RACE reads, yielding one entry per CDR3 protein. The data contain 700,000 or so distinct CDR3 sequences, about a fifth of them singletons. The sample consisted of blood. Receptors originate from a man aged 70 or older in good health.

This clonotype was seen a single time. The gene calls are TRBV5-1 and TRBJ1-5; a weak D match, TRBD1 (5 bases). CDR1 and CDR2 from the germline V gene are SGHRS and YFSETQ. Trimming shortened V by 0 bases and J by 7 bases, and 14 bases separated the two germline ends. This CDR3 spans 15 amino acids. The CDR3 DNA reads TGCGCCAGCAGCTTGGCCCCAGGGTCAGGGCAGCCCCAGCATTTT. Translating it yields CASSLAPGSGQPQHF.

The chain uses TRBV20-1 and TRBJ2-5; possible D gene TRBD1, 6 bases. V was clipped by 0 bases and J by 0 bases, with 11 bases between them. The CDR3 runs to 15 residues. CDR1 is DFQATT and CDR2 is SNEGSKA in the germline V gene (reference sequence). CDR3 in amino acids: CSARDRQAHQETQYF. The CDR3 nucleotides are TGCAGTGCTAGAGATCGACAGGCCCACCAAGAGACCCAGTACTTC.

In this sample, this clonotype turned up a few times. The gene calls are TRBV7-2 and TRBJ2-3; a possible D gene is TRBD1 (5 bases). CDR1 is SGHTA and CDR2 is FQGNSA in the germline V gene. V shed 6 bases and J shed 0 bases, with 22 bases lying between them. There are 18 residues in the CDR3. The CDR3 region is CASSPILGQGDSTDTQYF. DNA of the CDR3: TGTGCCAGCAGTCCGATCCTCGGGCAGGGTGATAGCACAGATACGCAGTATTTT.

This clonotype was observed many times. The chain employs TRBV11-2 and TRBJ2-3; 11 bases align to TRBD2. Germline trimming cut 5 bases from V and 5 bases from J; bases unmatched to any gene: 12. Germline V lookup: CDR1 SGHAT, CDR2 FQNNGV. The CDR3 consists of 17 residues. CDR3 nucleotides: TGTGCCAGCAGCCCGACCCTAGCGGGAGGAGGGAAAGATACGCAGTATTTT. Translated, it gives CASSPTLAGGGKDTQYF.

The rearrangement links TRBV7-8 to TRBJ2-5, with TRBD2 matching over 9 bases. The V gene's germline CDR1 is SGHVS and CDR2 FQNEAQ. This CDR3 has 16 residues. Trimming at V came to 5 bases and at J to 2 bases, leaving 9 bases not matched to a gene. This CDR3 reads CASSSDSGGHQETQYF. DNA for the CDR3: TGTGCCAGCAGCAGTGATAGCGGGGGTCATCAAGAGACCCAGTACTTC.

The sample holds one count of this clonotype. This chain joins TRBV5-1 and TRBJ1-4; tentative D call: TRBD1 (5 bases). CDR3 size: 14 residues. Per the germline V gene, CDR1 is SGHRS and CDR2 is YFSETQ. Trimming pared 0 bases from V and 8 bases from J, leaving 11 bases between. The CDR3 DNA reads TGCGCCAGCAGCTTGGTTGGAGGGGAAGAAAAACTGTTTTTT. Protein sequence: CASSLVGGEEKLFF.

The CDR3 DNA sequence: TGTGCCAGCAGCTCCAGACAGGGGGCCTTCAATGAGCAGTTCTTC. As protein: CASSSRQGAFNEQFF. The V call is TRBV7-9, the J call TRBJ2-1; 10 bases align to TRBD1. The CDR3 is made up of 15 amino acids. Germline CDR1 is SEHNR and CDR2 is FQNEAQ (reference sequence). J lost 6 bases, V lost 4 bases, and 6 bases had no gene match.

This clonotype appeared many times. The chain links TRBV29-1 to TRBJ2-3; 9 bases match TRBD1. The CDR3 extends over 13 amino acids. V lost 3 bases to trimming and J lost 6 bases; unmatched junction nucleotides: 4. CDR1 is SQVTM and CDR2 is ANQGSEA in the germline V gene. For the CDR3, the DNA is TGCAGCGTTGAGGGACAGGGTCAGGATACGCAGTATTTT. Translating it yields CSVEGQGQDTQYF.

This clonotype was seen a few times. The chain recombines TRBV20-1 with TRBJ1-3, with D hard to call. CDR1 and CDR2 (germline): DFQATT, SNEGSKA (reference sequence). The V end was cut by 4 bases, the J end by 0 bases, with 7 bases between. This CDR3 region has 13 residues. The CDR3 nucleotides are TGCAGTGCTATTCGGAACTCTGGAAACACCATATATTTT. The encoded protein is CSAIRNSGNTIYF.

The rearrangement uses TRBV7-8 and TRBJ2-1, with 9 bases that match TRBD1. CDR3 length: 15 residues. Germline V gene sequence: CDR1 SGHVS, CDR2 FQNEAQ. Germline trimming cut 5 bases from V and 6 bases from J; bases unmatched to any gene: 8. In nucleotides, the CDR3 is TGTGCCAGCAGCCAGTCAGGGACAGGGCGCAATGAGCAGTTCTTC. Protein: CASSQSGTGRNEQFF. Full variable domain (missing parts from reference TRBV7-8 and TRBJ2-1): GAGVSQSPRYKVAKRGQDVALRCDPISGHVSLFWYQQALGQGPEFLTYFQNEAQLDKSGLPSDRFFAERPEGSVSTLKIQRTQQEDSAVYLCASSQSGTGRNEQFFGPGTRLTVL.

The genes are TRBV12-3 or TRBV12-4 and TRBJ2-6, with TRBD1 as a possible D gene (6 bases). With 6 bases removed from V and 3 bases from J, the gap between germline ends came to 21 bases. The CDR3 is 18 amino acids. The CDR3 loop reads CASSYQTGLLGGANVLTF. CDR3 bases: TGTGCCAGCAGCTACCAAACAGGGCTTTTAGGTGGGGCCAACGTCCTGACTTTC.

There are a few counts of this clonotype. This chain's CDR3 is CASSISGGRTDTQYF. The CDR3 bases are TGTGCCAGCAGCATAAGCGGGGGACGCACAGATACGCAGTATTTT. The rearrangement uses TRBV9 and TRBJ2-3; 8 nucleotides line up with TRBD2. The germline V gene has CDR1 SGDLS and CDR2 YYNGEE. J gave up 1 base and V 4 bases, and 5 bases lay outside the gene matches. There are 15 residues in the CDR3.

The chain uses TRBV9 and TRBJ2-3; no clear D. Trimming took 0 bases from V and 2 from J, leaving 4 bases between them. Germline CDR1 is SGDLS and CDR2 is YYNGEE. The CDR3 runs to 13 residues. The DNA of the CDR3 is TGTGCCAGCAGCGTAGATACCACAGATACGCAGTATTTT. This codes for CASSVDTTDTQYF.

This clonotype has more than one count but fewer than ten. The chain is built from TRBV5-6 and TRBJ1-4; D is perhaps TRBD1 (5 bases). The germline gives CDR1 SGHDT, CDR2 YYEEEE. V dropped 1 base and J dropped 2 bases, with 21 bases sitting between them. This CDR3 is built from 19 residues. The DNA for the CDR3 is TGTGCCAGCAGCTTGTACGTAGCAGGGTTAGGTTCGACTAATGAAAAACTGTTTTTT. Its protein product is CASSLYVAGLGSTNEKLFF.

This clonotype was counted a few times. J is TRBJ1-3 and V is TRBV12-3 or TRBV12-4; 7 bases map to TRBD1. The trim removed 7 bases at V and 3 bases at J, leaving 6 bases unmatched. The CDR3 extends over 14 amino acids. CDR3 in DNA: TGTGCCAGCAACCACGACAGGGATGGAAACACCATATATTTT. It codes for CASNHDRDGNTIYF.

On this clonotype: A much more abundant neighbour one base away suggests this may be a read error. The rearrangement links TRBV29-1 to TRBJ2-5; 8 bases match TRBD2. The closer fit of TRBJ2-1 to the DNA end suggests the J call may be wrong. Germline loops: CDR1 SQVTM, CDR2 ANQGSEA. The CDR3 length is 13 residues. The CDR3 DNA sequence: TGCAGCGTTATGCCAGCGGGGGTCAATGGGCAGTTCTTC. It specifies CSVMPAGVNGQFF.

The chain joins TRBV30 to TRBJ2-7; 7 positions agree with TRBD1. With 3 bases clipped from V and 6 bases from J, the junction kept 8 bases outside the gene matches. The V gene's germline CDR1 is GTSNPN and CDR2 SVGIG (reference sequence). CDR3 length: 13 residues. The CDR3 is CAWSQTGLGEQYV. The DNA for the CDR3 is TGTGCCTGGAGCCAGACAGGGTTGGGCGAGCAGTACGTC.

The chain carries TRBV20-1 and TRBJ1-5; 7 nucleotides align to TRBD1. The V gene's germline CDR1 is DFQATT and CDR2 SNEGSKA (reference sequence). This CDR3 region has 16 residues. Unmatched junction bases numbered 6, after V lost 1 base and J lost 0 bases. CDR3 bases: TGCAGTGCTAGAGGGGCGACAGGGATTAGCAATCAGCCCCAGCATTTT. It translates to CSARGATGISNQPQHF.

The chain uses TRBV27 and TRBJ2-2; a possible D gene is TRBD2 (5 bases). Trimming cost V 3 bases and J 8 bases, with 19 bases left between them. This CDR3 is built from 16 residues. Germline V gives CDR1 MNHEY, CDR2 SMNVEV (reference sequence). The CDR3 spells CASSFRTGFAGGELFF. The CDR3 DNA reads TGTGCCAGCAGTTTTAGGACCGGGTTCGCGGGTGGGGAGCTGTTTTTT.

This clonotype has just a few counts. This chain connects TRBV11-2 to TRBJ2-3; TRBD2 matches 9 bases. V lost 3 bases to trimming and J lost 0 bases; unmatched junction nucleotides: 4. The CDR3 is made up of 16 amino acids. Germline V CDR1 and CDR2: SGHAT, FQNNGV. The CDR3 region has the DNA TGTGCCAGCAGCTTTAGCGGGGGCCCTAGCACAGATACGCAGTATTTT. Its protein is CASSFSGGPSTDTQYF.

The gene calls are TRBV10-3 and TRBJ2-3; D gene ambiguous. CDR1 is ENHRY, CDR2 SYGVKD, per germline. CDR3 size: 13 residues. V was cut by 4 bases and J by 5 bases, with 10 bases left in between. The DNA of the CDR3 is TGTGCCATCAGTGTGGTAGTTCAAGATACGCAGTATTTT. This sequence encodes CAISVVVQDTQYF.

This clonotype has only a few counts. The rearrangement uses TRBV7-2 and TRBJ2-7; no definite D call. The CDR3 is 13 residues long. Germline V gene lookup returns CDR1 SGHTA and CDR2 FQGNSA. The V and J ends lost 1 base and 3 bases respectively, with 7 bases between them. The CDR3 DNA is TGTGCCAGCAGCTTAGTTAACGGCTACGAGCAGTACTTC. Translating gives CASSLVNGYEQYF.

V and J are TRBV20-1 and TRBJ2-1; possible D gene TRBD2, 6 bases. The CDR3 sequence is 14 residues long. The germline V gene has CDR1 DFQATT and CDR2 SNEGSKA (reference sequence). Trimming cost V 0 bases and J 7 bases, with 13 bases left between them. For the CDR3, the DNA is TGCAGTGCTAGAGATCTGGCGGGGTTGAATGAGCAGTTCTTC. Translation: CSARDLAGLNEQFF.

This clonotype was counted between two and nine times. This sequence joins TRBV27 and TRBJ1-2; D gene ambiguous. Trimming took 5 bases from V and 4 from J, leaving 11 bases between them. In germline, CDR1 is MNHEY, CDR2 SMNVEV (reference sequence). The CDR3 runs to 13 residues. CDR3 nucleotide sequence: TGTGCCAGCAGTCAAAATCTGGGCTATGGCTACACCTTC. It is translated as CASSQNLGYGYTF.

The V call is TRBV10-3, the J call TRBJ2-5, with D possibly matching TRBD2 (6 bases). Germline V gene lookup returns CDR1 ENHRY and CDR2 SYGVKD. This CDR3 contains 13 residues. Trimming stripped 8 bases from V and 0 bases from J, with 10 bases between. DNA for the CDR3: TGTGCCATCGCCCGGGACTACCAAGAGACCCAGTACTTC. Protein product: CAIARDYQETQYF.

This clonotype occurred a few times. The gene calls are TRBV12-3 or TRBV12-4 and TRBJ1-6; possible D gene TRBD1, 5 bases. The CDR3 sequence is 13 residues long. V lost 6 bases and J lost 8, with 11 bases in between. CDR3 sequence reads: CASRNQGHSPLHF. CDR3 sequence (DNA): TGTGCCAGCAGGAATCAGGGCCATTCACCCCTCCACTTT.

The CDR3 sequence: CASSRQQPQHF. DNA of the CDR3: TGTGCCAGCAGCAGACAGCAGCCCCAGCATTTT. The J gene is TRBJ1-5, the V gene TRBV12-3 or TRBV12-4; D may be TRBD1 (5 bases). The CDR3 is 11 residues long. Trimming left V 6 bases short and J 7 bases short, with 7 bases between.

In its sample, this clonotype was seen once. One junction end disagrees with the germline gene, perhaps due to a read error. The gene calls are TRBV25-1 and TRBJ2-7; D perhaps matches TRBD2 (6 bases). Germline CDR1 reads MGHDK; CDR2 reads SYGVNS. The CDR3 is 14 amino acids. CDR3 protein: CAGSEYIGREEQYF. Written as DNA, the CDR3 is TGTGCCGGCAGTGAATATATAGGGCGGGAAGAGCAGTACTTC.

This clonotype appeared once. The V gene is TRBV5-1, the J gene TRBJ2-3; TRBD1 is a possible D gene (6 bases). Germline V gives CDR1 SGHRS, CDR2 YFSETQ. This CDR3 region has 16 residues. The ends were cut back, 4 bases at V and 5 bases at J, with 20 bases in the middle. The CDR3 region has the DNA TGCGCCAGCAGCAACCCCCTACAGGGTTTGATAGATACGCAGTATTTT. Amino acids: CASSNPLQGLIDTQYF.

V usage is TRBV7-9 and J usage is TRBJ2-3; D possibly corresponds to TRBD2 (6 bases). The germline V gene has CDR1 SEHNR and CDR2 FQNEAQ (reference sequence). The CDR3 loop spans 14 amino acids. V lost 1 base and J lost 7, with 12 bases in between. In DNA, the CDR3 is TGTGCCAGCAGCTTAGACCGGAGGGCCTATACGCAGTATTTT. Translation: CASSLDRRAYTQYF.